This entry is about one TCR beta chain. Antigen specificity is unknown. In germline, CDR1 is SGHNT, CDR2 YENEEA. V was cut by 5 bases and J by 8 bases, with 16 bases left in between. The CDR3 is 13 residues long. This record comes from a study of cytomegalovirus exposure and HLA in healthy donors. Study as a whole: Researchers previously reported finding roughly 120 million unique TCR beta sequences from approximately 200 million T cells. From donors who were HLA-typed, an early data release held 80 million to 95 million unique TCRs.

General study findings and limits: In a later analysis, TCR beta V- and J-gene trimming was associated with a missense DCLRE1C variant.

This PCR relied on a set of 60 Vbeta primers and 13 Jbeta primers. Libraries were prepared by immunoSEQ multiplex PCR; TCRdb keeps only in-frame clonotypes and omits some of them. The table lists some 80,000 clones, around 78% of them singletons. Specimen: PBMCs. The chain links TRBV11-3 to TRBJ2-7, with D tentatively TRBD1 (6 bases). This receptor was identified in a man aged 35 to 55 in good health and CMV-seronegative. CDR3 protein: CASSPGTKEKQYF. The CDR3 DNA sequence: TGTGCCAGCAGCCCGGGGACAAAAGAGAAGCAGTACTTC.